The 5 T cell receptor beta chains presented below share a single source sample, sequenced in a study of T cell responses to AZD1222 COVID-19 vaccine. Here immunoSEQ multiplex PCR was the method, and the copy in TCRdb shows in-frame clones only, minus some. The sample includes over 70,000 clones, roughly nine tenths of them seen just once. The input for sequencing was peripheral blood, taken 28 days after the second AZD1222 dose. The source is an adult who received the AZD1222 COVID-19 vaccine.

As DNA, the CDR3 is TGTGCCAGCAGCCGTTCGGCTAGCGGGAGTTTAGCTGAGCAGTTCTTC. Protein: CASSRSASGSLAEQFF. This chain uses TRBV5-6 with TRBJ2-1, with 10 bases matching TRBD2. J gave up 9 bases and V 4 bases, and 13 bases lay outside the gene matches. Germline V gene lookup returns CDR1 SGHDT and CDR2 YYEEEE. The CDR3 is made up of 16 amino acids.

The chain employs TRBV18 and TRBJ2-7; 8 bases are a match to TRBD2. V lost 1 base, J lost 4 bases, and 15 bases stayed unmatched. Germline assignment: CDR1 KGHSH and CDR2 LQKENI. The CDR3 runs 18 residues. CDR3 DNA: TGTGCCAGCTCACCACGAATACTAGCGGCCGGAGCTTCTTACGAGCAGTACGTC. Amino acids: CASSPRILAAGASYEQYV.

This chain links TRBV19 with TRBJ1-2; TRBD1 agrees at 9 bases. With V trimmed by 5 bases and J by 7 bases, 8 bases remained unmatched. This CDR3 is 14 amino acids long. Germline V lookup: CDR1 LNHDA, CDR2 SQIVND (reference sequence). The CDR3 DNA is TGTGCCAGTAGTGGGACCGGGACAGGGAGTGGCTACACCTTC. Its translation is CASSGTGTGSGYTF.

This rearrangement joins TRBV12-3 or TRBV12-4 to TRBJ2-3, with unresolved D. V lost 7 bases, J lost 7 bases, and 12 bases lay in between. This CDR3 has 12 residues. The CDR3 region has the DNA TGTGCCAGCACCTCTCTAGGGTATACGCAGTATTTT. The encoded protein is CASTSLGYTQYF.

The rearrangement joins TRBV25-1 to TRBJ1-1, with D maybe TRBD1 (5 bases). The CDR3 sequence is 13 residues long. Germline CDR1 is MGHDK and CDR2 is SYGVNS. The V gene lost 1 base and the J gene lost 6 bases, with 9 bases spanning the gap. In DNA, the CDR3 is TGTGCCAGCAGTGAATGGGGCAGGCCTGAAGCTTTCTTT. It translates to CASSEWGRPEAFF.